This T cell receptor beta chain was observed in a study of cytomegalovirus exposure and HLA in healthy donors. For this clone: The antigen remains unidentified.

PCR primers comprised 60 Vbeta and 13 Jbeta primers. Here immunoSEQ multiplex PCR was the method, and the copy in TCRdb shows in-frame clones only, minus some. The sample lists approximately 140,000 clones, around 65% occurring once. Study results and limitations: Previously analyzed data showed that most TCR beta V segments were productive at a frequency of about 87% or about 30%.

The sequenced material came from PBMCs. This TCR derives from a male donor in good health and CMV-seronegative.

The chain's CDR3 is CASSLPGNQPQHF. CDR3 DNA sequence: TGTGCCAGCAGCTTGCCAGGGAATCAGCCCCAGCATTTT. The chain employs TRBV5-4 and TRBJ1-5, with a weak D call TRBD1 (5 bases). The CDR3 has 13 amino acids. V lost 1 base and J lost 4, with 6 bases in between. CDR1 SGHNT and CDR2 YYREEE come from the germline V gene (reference sequence).